This paragraph reports one TCR beta chain. Produced via immunoSEQ multiplex PCR; TCRdb's table is partial and in-frame only. The sample consists of over 30,000 clones, about 89% of them appearing once. The germline CDR1 and CDR2 sequences are SGHNT and YYREEE (reference sequence). The trim removed 0 bases at V and 2 bases at J, leaving 1 base unmatched. This CDR3 is 15 amino acids long. The data derive from a study of blood T cell repertoires in COVID-19. The overall study: Some COVID-19 samples were acute and others convalescent; all came from the United States, Italy and Spain.

V is TRBV5-4 and J is TRBJ1-4, with TRBD1 identical over 7 bases. The sequencing sample was made of peripheral blood. This clonotype originated in a man aged 70 or older with active COVID-19. The CDR3 nucleotides are TGTGCCAGCAGCTTGGCAGGGGGGACTAATGAAAAACTGTTTTTT. Residues: CASSLAGGTNEKLFF.